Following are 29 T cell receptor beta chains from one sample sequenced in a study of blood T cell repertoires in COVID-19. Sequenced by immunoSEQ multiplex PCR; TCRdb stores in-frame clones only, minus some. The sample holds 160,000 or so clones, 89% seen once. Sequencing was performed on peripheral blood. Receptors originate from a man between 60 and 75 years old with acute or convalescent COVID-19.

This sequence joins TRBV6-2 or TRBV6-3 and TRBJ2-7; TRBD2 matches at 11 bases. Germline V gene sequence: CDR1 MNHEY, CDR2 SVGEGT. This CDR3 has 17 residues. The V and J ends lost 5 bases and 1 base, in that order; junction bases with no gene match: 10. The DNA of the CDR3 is TGTGCCAGCAGTCCGGGGACTAGCGGACCCCTATCCTACGAGCAGTACTTC. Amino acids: CASSPGTSGPLSYEQYF.

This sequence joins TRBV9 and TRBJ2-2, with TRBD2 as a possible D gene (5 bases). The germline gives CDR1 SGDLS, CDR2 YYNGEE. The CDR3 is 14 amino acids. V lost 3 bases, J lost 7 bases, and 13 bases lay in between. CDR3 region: CASSALSRGGELFF. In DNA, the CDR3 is TGTGCCAGCAGCGCCCTATCCCGGGGCGGGGAGCTGTTTTTT.

CDR3 DNA sequence: TGTGCCTGGAGTGTAAATAAGGGGGGGTCTAACTATGGCTACACCTTC. It is translated as CAWSVNKGGSNYGYTF. The V and J genes are TRBV30 and TRBJ1-2; possibly TRBD1 for D (6 bases). Germline CDR1 reads GTSNPN; CDR2 reads SVGIG (reference sequence). This CDR3 is 16 amino acids long. The V end lost 0 bases, the J end lost 0 bases, and 14 bases lay between the germline ends.

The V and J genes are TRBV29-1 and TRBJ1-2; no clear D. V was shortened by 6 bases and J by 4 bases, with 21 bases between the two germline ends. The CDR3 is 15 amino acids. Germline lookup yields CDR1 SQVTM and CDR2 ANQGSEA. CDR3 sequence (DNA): TGCAGCGTCGATGAAGTCGGCCCGAGAGGCTATGGCTACACCTTC. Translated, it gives CSVDEVGPRGYGYTF.

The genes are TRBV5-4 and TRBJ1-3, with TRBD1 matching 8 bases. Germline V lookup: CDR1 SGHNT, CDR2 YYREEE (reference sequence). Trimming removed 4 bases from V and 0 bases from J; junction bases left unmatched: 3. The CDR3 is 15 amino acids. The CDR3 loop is CASSQGQASGNTIYF. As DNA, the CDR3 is TGTGCCAGCAGCCAGGGACAGGCCTCTGGAAACACCATATATTTT.

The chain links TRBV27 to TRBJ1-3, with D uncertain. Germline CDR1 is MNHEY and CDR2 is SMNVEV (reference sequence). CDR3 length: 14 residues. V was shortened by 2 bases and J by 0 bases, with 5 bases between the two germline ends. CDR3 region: CASSLRSSGNTIYF. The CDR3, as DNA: TGTGCCAGCAGTTTACGCAGCTCTGGAAACACCATATATTTT.

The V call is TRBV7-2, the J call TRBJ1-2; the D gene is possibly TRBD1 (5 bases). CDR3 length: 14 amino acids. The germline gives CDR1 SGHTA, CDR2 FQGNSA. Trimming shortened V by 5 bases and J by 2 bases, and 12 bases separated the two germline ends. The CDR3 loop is CASSARQRNYGYTF. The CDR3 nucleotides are TGTGCCAGCAGCGCCAGACAGAGAAACTATGGCTACACCTTC.

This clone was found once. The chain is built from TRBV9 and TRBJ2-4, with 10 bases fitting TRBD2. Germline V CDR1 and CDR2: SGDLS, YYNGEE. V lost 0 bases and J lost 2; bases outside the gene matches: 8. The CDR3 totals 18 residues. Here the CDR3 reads CASSVEMSSGGSKNIQYF. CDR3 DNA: TGTGCCAGCAGCGTAGAAATGTCTAGCGGGGGATCCAAAAACATTCAGTACTTC.

The DNA for the CDR3 is TGTGCCAGCATTCCTCTAACAGGGAGTATCGAGCAGTTCTTC. Translated: CASIPLTGSIEQFF. V is TRBV6-5 and J is TRBJ2-1; a weak D match, TRBD1 (6 bases). Germline V CDR1 and CDR2: MNHEY, SVGAGI. This CDR3 has 14 amino acids. V lost 7 bases, J lost 10 bases, and 20 bases lay in between.

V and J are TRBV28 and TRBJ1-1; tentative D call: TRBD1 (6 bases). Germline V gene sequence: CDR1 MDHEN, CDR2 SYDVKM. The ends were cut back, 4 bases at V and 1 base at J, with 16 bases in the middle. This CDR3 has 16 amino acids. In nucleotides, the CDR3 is TGTGCCAGCAGTTCCCTGGGCCGAGGGGGGAACACTGAAGCTTTCTTT. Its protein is CASSSLGRGGNTEAFF.

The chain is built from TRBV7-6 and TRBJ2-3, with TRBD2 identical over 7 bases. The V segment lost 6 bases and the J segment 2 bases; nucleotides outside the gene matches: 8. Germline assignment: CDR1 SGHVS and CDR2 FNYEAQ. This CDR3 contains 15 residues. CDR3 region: CASSSPAGTTDTQYF. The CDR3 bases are TGTGCCAGCAGTTCACCAGCGGGAACCACAGATACGCAGTATTTT.

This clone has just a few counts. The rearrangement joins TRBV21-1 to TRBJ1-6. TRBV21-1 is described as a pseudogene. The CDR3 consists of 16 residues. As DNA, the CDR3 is TGTGCCAGCAGCAAGGTGCCCCTAACCCTTAATTCACCCCTCCACTTT. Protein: CASSKVPLTLNSPLHF.

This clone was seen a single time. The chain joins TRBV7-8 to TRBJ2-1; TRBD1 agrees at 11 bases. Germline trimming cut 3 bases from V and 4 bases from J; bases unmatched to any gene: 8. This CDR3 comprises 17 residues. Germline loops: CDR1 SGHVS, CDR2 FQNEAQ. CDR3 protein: CASSFSDRGLFYNEQFF. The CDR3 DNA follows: TGTGCCAGCAGCTTTTCGGACAGGGGGCTCTTTTACAATGAGCAGTTCTTC.

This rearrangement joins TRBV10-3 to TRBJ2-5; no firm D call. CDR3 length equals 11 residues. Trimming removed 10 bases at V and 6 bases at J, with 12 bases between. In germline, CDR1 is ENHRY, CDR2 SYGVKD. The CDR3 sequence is CATQISQTQYF. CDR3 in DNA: TGTGCCACTCAGATATCCCAGACCCAGTACTTC.

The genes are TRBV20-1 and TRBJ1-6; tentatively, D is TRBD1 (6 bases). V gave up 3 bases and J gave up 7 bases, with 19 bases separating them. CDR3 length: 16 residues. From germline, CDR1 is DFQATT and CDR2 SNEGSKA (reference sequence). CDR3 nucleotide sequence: TGCAGTGCTAGTGGTCAGGTCAGGGGCAGGAATTCACCCCTCCACTTT. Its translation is CSASGQVRGRNSPLHF.

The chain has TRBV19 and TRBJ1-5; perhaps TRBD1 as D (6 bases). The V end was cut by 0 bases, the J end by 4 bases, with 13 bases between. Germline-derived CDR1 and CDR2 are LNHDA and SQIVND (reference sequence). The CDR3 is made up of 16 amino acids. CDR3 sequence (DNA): TGTGCCAGTAGTATAGACCAGCAGGGGTTTAATCAGCCCCAGCATTTT. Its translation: CASSIDQQGFNQPQHF.

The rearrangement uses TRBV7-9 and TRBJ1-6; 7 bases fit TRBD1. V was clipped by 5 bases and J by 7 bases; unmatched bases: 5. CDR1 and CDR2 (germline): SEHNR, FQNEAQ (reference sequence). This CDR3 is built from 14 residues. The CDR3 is CASSAPGQNSPLHF. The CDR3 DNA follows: TGTGCCAGCAGCGCTCCGGGACAGAATTCACCCCTCCACTTT.

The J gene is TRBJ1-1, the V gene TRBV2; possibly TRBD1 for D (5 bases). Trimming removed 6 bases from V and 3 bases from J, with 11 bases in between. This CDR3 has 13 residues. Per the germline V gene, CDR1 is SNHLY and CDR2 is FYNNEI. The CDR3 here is CASRGPDYTEAFF. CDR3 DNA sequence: TGTGCCAGCAGGGGGCCGGATTACACTGAAGCTTTCTTT. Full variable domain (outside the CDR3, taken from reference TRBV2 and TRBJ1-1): EPEVTQTPSHQVTQMGQEVILRCVPISNHLYFYWYRQILGQKVEFLVSFYNNEISEKSEIFDDQFSVERPDGSNFTLKIRSTKLEDSAMYFCASRGPDYTEAFFGQGTRLTVV.

This chain's CDR3 is CASSLGGQGGNIQYF. CDR3 DNA sequence: TGTGCCAGCAGCTTGGGAGGACAGGGGGGGAACATTCAGTACTTC. The rearrangement uses TRBV5-4 and TRBJ2-4, with 10 nucleotides matching TRBD1. Trimming took 0 bases from V and 7 from J; bases not matched to a gene: 4. Germline V CDR1 and CDR2: SGHNT, YYREEE (reference sequence). The CDR3 is 15 residues long. Looking up the rest from reference TRBV5-4 and TRBJ2-4 gives the full variable domain: ETGVTQSPTHLIKTRGQQVTLRCSSQSGHNTVSWYQQALGQGPQFIFQYYREEENGRGNFPPRFSGLQFPNYSSELNVNALELDDSALYLCASSLGGQGGNIQYFGAGTRLSVL.

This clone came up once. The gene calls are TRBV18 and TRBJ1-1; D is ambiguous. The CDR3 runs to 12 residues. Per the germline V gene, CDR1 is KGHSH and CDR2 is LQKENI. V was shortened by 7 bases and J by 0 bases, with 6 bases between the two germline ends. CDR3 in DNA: TGTGCCAGCTTTGGCCTGAACACTGAAGCTTTCTTT. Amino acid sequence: CASFGLNTEAFF. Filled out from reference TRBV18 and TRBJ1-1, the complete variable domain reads NAGVMQNPRHLVRRRGQEARLRCSPMKGHSHVYWYRQLPEEGLKFMVYLQKENIIDESGMPKERFSAEFPKEGPSILRIQQVVRGDSAAYFCASFGLNTEAFFGQGTRLTVV.

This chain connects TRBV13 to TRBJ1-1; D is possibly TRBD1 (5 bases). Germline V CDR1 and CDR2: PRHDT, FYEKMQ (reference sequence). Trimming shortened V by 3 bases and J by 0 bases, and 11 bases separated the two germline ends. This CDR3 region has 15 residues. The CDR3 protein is CASSFGTRVNTEAFF. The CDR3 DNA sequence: TGTGCCAGCAGCTTCGGGACTCGGGTGAACACTGAAGCTTTCTTT.

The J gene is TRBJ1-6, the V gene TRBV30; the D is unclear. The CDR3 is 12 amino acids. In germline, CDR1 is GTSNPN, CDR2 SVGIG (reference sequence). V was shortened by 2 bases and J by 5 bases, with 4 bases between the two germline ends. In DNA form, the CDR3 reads TGTGCCTGGAGTCCGGATAATTCACCCCTCCACTTT. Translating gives CAWSPDNSPLHF.

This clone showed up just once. CDR3 residues: CASSKGIRTGREQFF. The CDR3, as DNA: TGTGCCAGCAGCAAAGGGATAAGGACAGGGCGTGAGCAGTTCTTC. The chain is built from TRBV21-1 and TRBJ2-1; TRBD1, the table's D call, was not compared with the DNA. TRBV21-1 is annotated as a pseudogene. The CDR3 loop spans 15 amino acids.

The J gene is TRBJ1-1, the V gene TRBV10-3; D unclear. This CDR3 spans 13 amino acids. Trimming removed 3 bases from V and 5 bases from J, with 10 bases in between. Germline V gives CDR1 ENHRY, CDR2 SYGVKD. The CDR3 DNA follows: TGTGCCATCAGTGAACTGACCGGGACTGAAGCTTTCTTT. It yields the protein CAISELTGTEAFF.

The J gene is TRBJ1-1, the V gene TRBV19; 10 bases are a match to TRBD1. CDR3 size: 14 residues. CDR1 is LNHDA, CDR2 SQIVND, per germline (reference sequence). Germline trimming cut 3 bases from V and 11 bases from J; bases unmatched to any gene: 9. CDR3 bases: TGTGCCAGTAGTATTAAAGGAGCGGGACAGGGGGCTTTCTTT. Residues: CASSIKGAGQGAFF.

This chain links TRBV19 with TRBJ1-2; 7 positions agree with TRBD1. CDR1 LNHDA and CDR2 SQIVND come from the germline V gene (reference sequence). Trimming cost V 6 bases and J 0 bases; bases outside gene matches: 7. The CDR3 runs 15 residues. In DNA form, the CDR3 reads TGTGCCAGTAGAAAACAGGGGCCAGCTAACTATGGCTACACCTTC. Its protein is CASRKQGPANYGYTF.

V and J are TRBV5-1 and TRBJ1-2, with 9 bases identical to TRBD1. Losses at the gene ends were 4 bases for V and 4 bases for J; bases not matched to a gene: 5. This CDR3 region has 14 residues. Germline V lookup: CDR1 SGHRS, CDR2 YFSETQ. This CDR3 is CASSRGQGGYGYTF. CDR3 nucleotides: TGCGCCAGCAGCAGGGGACAGGGCGGCTATGGCTACACCTTC.

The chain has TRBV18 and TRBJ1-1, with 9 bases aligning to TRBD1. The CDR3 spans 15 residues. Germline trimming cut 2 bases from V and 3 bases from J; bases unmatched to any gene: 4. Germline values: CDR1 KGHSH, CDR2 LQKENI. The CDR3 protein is CASSPRTGEDTEAFF. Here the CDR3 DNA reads TGTGCCAGCTCACCAAGGACAGGGGAGGACACTGAAGCTTTCTTT. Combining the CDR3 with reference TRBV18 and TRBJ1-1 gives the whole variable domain NAGVMQNPRHLVRRRGQEARLRCSPMKGHSHVYWYRQLPEEGLKFMVYLQKENIIDESGMPKERFSAEFPKEGPSILRIQQVVRGDSAAYFCASSPRTGEDTEAFFGQGTRLTVV.

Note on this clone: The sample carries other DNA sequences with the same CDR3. The CDR3 nucleotides read TGTGCCAGCAGCCCGTACAGGGGCAACACTGAAGCTTTCTTT. This gives the protein CASSPYRGNTEAFF. The V and J genes are TRBV7-6 and TRBJ1-1; the match to TRBD1 covers 7 bases. There are 14 residues in the CDR3. Trimming took 5 bases from V and 2 from J; bases not matched to a gene: 5. The germline CDR1 and CDR2 sequences are SGHVS and FNYEAQ. The complete variable domain, with remaining parts taken from reference TRBV7-6 and TRBJ1-1, reads GAGVSQSPRYKVTKRGQDVALRCDPISGHVSLYWYRQALGQGPEFLTYFNYEAQQDKSGLPNDRFSAERPEGSISTLTIQRTEQRDSAMYRCASSPYRGNTEAFFGQGTRLTVV.